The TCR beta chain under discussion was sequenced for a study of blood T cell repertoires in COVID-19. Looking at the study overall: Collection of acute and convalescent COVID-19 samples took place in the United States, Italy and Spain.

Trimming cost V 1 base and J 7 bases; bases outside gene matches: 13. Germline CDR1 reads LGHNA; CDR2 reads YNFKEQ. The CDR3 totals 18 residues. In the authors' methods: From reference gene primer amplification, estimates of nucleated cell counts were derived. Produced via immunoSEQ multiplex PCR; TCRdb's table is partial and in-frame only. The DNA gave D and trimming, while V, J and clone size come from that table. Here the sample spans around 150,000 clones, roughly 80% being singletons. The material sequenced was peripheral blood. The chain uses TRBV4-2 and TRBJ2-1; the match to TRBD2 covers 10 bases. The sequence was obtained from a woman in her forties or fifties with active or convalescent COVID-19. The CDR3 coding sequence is TGTGCCAGCAGCCAAGTTATCAGCGGGGGGGCGACGGGGAATGAGCAGTTCTTC. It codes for CASSQVISGGATGNEQFF.